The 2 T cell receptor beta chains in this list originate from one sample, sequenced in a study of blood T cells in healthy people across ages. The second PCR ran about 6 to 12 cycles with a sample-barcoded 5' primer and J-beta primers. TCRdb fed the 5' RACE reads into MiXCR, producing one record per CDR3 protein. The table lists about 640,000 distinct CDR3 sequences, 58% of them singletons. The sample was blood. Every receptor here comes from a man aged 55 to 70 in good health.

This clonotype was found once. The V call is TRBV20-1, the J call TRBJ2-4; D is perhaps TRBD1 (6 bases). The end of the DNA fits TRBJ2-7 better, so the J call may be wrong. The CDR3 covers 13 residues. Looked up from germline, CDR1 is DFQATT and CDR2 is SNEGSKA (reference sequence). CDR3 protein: CSAPGAAGYEQYF. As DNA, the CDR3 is TGCAGTGCCCCAGGGGCCGCGGGCTACGAGCAGTACTTC.

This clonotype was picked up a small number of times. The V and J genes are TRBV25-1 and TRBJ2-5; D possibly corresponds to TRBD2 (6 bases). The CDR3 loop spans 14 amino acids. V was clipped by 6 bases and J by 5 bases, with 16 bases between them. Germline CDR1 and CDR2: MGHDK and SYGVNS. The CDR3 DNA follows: TGTGCCAGCAGCAGACTAGAAGGGGCCGAGACCCAGTACTTC. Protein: CASSRLEGAETQYF.